These 25 T cell receptor beta chains came from one sample sequenced in a study of T cell responses to AZD1222 COVID-19 vaccine. TCRdb's copy holds only in-frame clones and misses some; the assay was immunoSEQ multiplex PCR. The top ten clones hold approximately 30% of a sample with 130,000 or so clones, 70% to 90% of them seen once. The specimen was peripheral blood, collected on day 0 of AZD1222 vaccination. These receptors were collected from an adult in good health.

The chain uses TRBV29-1 and TRBJ1-1; D uncertain. V was cut by 7 bases and J by 3 bases, with 18 bases left in between. This CDR3 region has 14 residues. CDR1 is SQVTM and CDR2 is ANQGSEA in the germline V gene. The CDR3 sequence is CSALPGGWDTEAFF. The DNA of the CDR3 is TGCAGCGCTTTACCCGGAGGGTGGGACACTGAAGCTTTCTTT. The variable domain in full, with the rest retrieved from reference TRBV29-1 and TRBJ1-1, is SAVISQKPSRDICQRGTSLTIQCQVDSQVTMMFWYRQQPGQSLTLIATANQGSEATYESGFVIDKFPISRPNLTFSTLTVSNMSPEDSSIYLCSALPGGWDTEAFFGQGTRLTVV.

V gene TRBV4-2 combines with J gene TRBJ2-7, with TRBD2 identical over 12 bases. This CDR3 is 17 amino acids long. Germline lookup yields CDR1 LGHNA and CDR2 YNFKEQ. J was trimmed by 5 bases and V by 0 bases; bases with no gene match: 8. The chain's CDR3 is CASSQDSTSGSLNEQYF. The CDR3 DNA follows: TGTGCCAGCAGCCAAGATTCGACTAGCGGGAGTCTCAACGAGCAGTACTTC.

This chain joins TRBV27 and TRBJ2-7; 9 nucleotides match TRBD1. J lost 4 bases, V lost 4 bases, and 11 bases had no gene match. This CDR3 region has 16 residues. In germline, CDR1 is MNHEY, CDR2 SMNVEV (reference sequence). CDR3 nucleotide sequence: TGTGCCAGCAGTTCCTCCCGGGACAGGGCCTTATACGAGCAGTACTTC. Translating gives CASSSSRDRALYEQYF.

This rearrangement joins TRBV7-8 to TRBJ1-5; perhaps TRBD1 as D (6 bases). Germline-derived CDR1 and CDR2 are SGHVS and FQNEAQ. Trimming stripped 1 base from V and 2 bases from J, with 12 bases between. This CDR3 spans 16 amino acids. The CDR3 DNA follows: TGTGCCAGCAGCTTAGTAGGGGGGGCTCGCAATCAGCCCCAGCATTTT. Encoded protein: CASSLVGGARNQPQHF.

Concerning this clone: The junction and the germline gene differ at one end; a read error may be behind it. The V gene is TRBV2, the J gene TRBJ1-2; possible D gene TRBD1, 5 bases. The CDR3 loop spans 14 amino acids. Germline V gives CDR1 SNHLY, CDR2 FYNNEI. This CDR3 is CAGSVGEGNYGYTF. CDR3 DNA sequence: TGTGCCGGCAGTGTGGGGGAGGGGAACTATGGCTACACCTTC.

The J gene is TRBJ2-3, the V gene TRBV9; 10 bases fit TRBD1. Germline CDR1 and CDR2: SGDLS and YYNGEE. This CDR3 comprises 14 residues. V shed 2 bases and J 3 bases; nucleotides not matched to a gene: 0. CDR3 sequence (DNA): TGTGCCAGCAGCGTGGACAGGGGGACAGATACGCAGTATTTT. Residues: CASSVDRGTDTQYF.

For the CDR3, the DNA is TGTGCCAGCAGCTTGCGGACCACCCCGCCGGATACGCAGTATTTT. Encoded protein: CASSLRTTPPDTQYF. This sequence joins TRBV5-6 and TRBJ2-3; D gene uncertain. The length of the CDR3 is 15 residues. The ends were cut back, 1 base at V and 6 bases at J, with 15 bases in the middle. Germline V CDR1 and CDR2: SGHDT, YYEEEE.

The chain has TRBV2 and TRBJ1-3, with 7 bases that match TRBD1. After removal of 6 bases from V and 7 bases from J, the junction contained 6 bases not matched to a gene. This CDR3 comprises 13 residues. The germline V gene has CDR1 SNHLY and CDR2 FYNNEI. CDR3 sequence reads: CASSGQAANTIYF. The CDR3 bases are TGTGCCAGCAGCGGACAGGCGGCGAACACCATATATTTT.

The chain has TRBV5-1 and TRBJ1-1; D is unclear. CDR1 is SGHRS, CDR2 YFSETQ, per germline. The CDR3 loop spans 16 amino acids. Trimming cost V 4 bases and J 2 bases, with 18 bases left between them. The CDR3 here is CASSVRERRTNTEAFF. CDR3 coding DNA: TGCGCCAGCAGCGTACGGGAGAGACGAACCAACACTGAAGCTTTCTTT.

The chain employs TRBV7-9 and TRBJ1-1; no reliable D call. This CDR3 contains 15 residues. Germline lookup yields CDR1 SEHNR and CDR2 FQNEAQ (reference sequence). Trimming shortened V by 4 bases and J by 1 base, and 13 bases separated the two germline ends. The CDR3 protein is CASSSAGDRNTEAFF. The CDR3 bases are TGTGCCAGCAGCTCAGCAGGAGATCGGAACACTGAAGCTTTCTTT.

The chain employs TRBV18 and TRBJ1-1, with TRBD1 matching 7 bases. Germline-derived CDR1 and CDR2 are KGHSH and LQKENI. V shed 6 bases and J 5 bases; nucleotides not matched to a gene: 9. This CDR3 contains 14 residues. The CDR3 DNA is TGTGCCAGCTCCCCGAACCACAGGGGAACTGAAGCTTTCTTT. It yields the protein CASSPNHRGTEAFF.

The chain has TRBV11-2 and TRBJ2-3, with 12 nucleotides matching TRBD2. Germline V CDR1 and CDR2: SGHAT, FQNNGV. CDR3 length: 19 residues. V lost 5 bases, J lost 6 bases, and 18 bases stayed unmatched. This chain's CDR3 is CASSDPTSGRQFTRDTQYF. The CDR3 bases are TGTGCCAGCAGCGACCCCACTAGCGGGAGGCAATTCACTAGGGATACGCAGTATTTT.

The chain links TRBV7-9 to TRBJ1-4, with D unclear. V lost 2 bases, J lost 7 bases, and 14 bases lay in between. CDR3 length: 15 amino acids. Germline loops: CDR1 SEHNR, CDR2 FQNEAQ (reference sequence). CDR3 sequence: CASSLSAPGGEKLFF. The CDR3 DNA reads as TGTGCCAGCAGCTTATCGGCGCCGGGAGGTGAAAAACTGTTTTTT.

The gene calls are TRBV5-1 and TRBJ1-3; no clear D. Trimming removed 0 bases at V and 3 bases at J, with 4 bases between. This CDR3 has 13 residues. The germline V gene encodes CDR1 SGHRS and CDR2 YFSETQ. The chain's CDR3 is CASSLGGGNTIYF. CDR3 in DNA: TGCGCCAGCAGCTTGGGCGGTGGAAACACCATATATTTT.

This clone was counted a few times. The chain couples TRBV29-1 to TRBJ2-5; the match to TRBD2 covers 8 bases. V shed 4 bases and J 2 bases; nucleotides not matched to a gene: 3. Per the germline V gene, CDR1 is SQVTM and CDR2 is ANQGSEA. The CDR3 has 13 amino acids. The CDR3: CSVVAGGQETQYF. Written as DNA, the CDR3 is TGCAGCGTTGTCGCGGGGGGACAAGAGACCCAGTACTTC.

The chain recombines TRBV18 with TRBJ2-3; D is unresolved. V lost 1 base and J lost 0, with 5 bases in between. This CDR3 is 14 amino acids long. Germline lookup yields CDR1 KGHSH and CDR2 LQKENI. CDR3 in amino acids: CASSPLTSTDTQYF. The CDR3, as DNA: TGTGCCAGCTCACCACTGACTAGCACAGATACGCAGTATTTT.

The J gene is TRBJ2-7, the V gene TRBV3-1 (or the pseudogene TRBV3-2), with 9 positions matching TRBD1. J gave up 0 bases and V 4 bases, and 4 bases lay outside the gene matches. Per the germline V gene, CDR1 is LGHDT and CDR2 is YNNKEL (reference sequence). The CDR3 spans 15 residues. The CDR3 DNA is TGTGCCAGCAGCCGCGGACAGGGGCGCTCCTACGAGCAGTACTTC. Protein sequence: CASSRGQGRSYEQYF.

The gene calls are TRBV28 and TRBJ1-2; D is possibly TRBD1 (5 bases). The CDR3 has 14 amino acids. Trimming removed 3 bases from V and 3 bases from J, with 11 bases in between. Looked up from germline, CDR1 is MDHEN and CDR2 is SYDVKM. CDR3 bases: TGTGCCAGCAGTTTGGGTCGGGGCCACTATGGCTACACCTTC. The encoded protein is CASSLGRGHYGYTF.

V usage is TRBV11-3 and J usage is TRBJ2-5; D not certain. V lost 1 base to trimming and J lost 7 bases, with 10 bases between them. Germline V gene data show CDR1 as SGHNT and CDR2 as YENEEA. This CDR3 comprises 13 residues. As DNA, the CDR3 is TGTGCCAGCAGCTTAGGCGCCGATAGGACCCAGTACTTC. It encodes CASSLGADRTQYF.

This clone showed up just once. The chain is built from TRBV5-1 and TRBJ1-1; TRBD1 is a possible D gene (5 bases). Trimming cost V 4 bases and J 0 bases, with 16 bases left between them. This CDR3 is built from 16 residues. Germline CDR1 and CDR2: SGHRS and YFSETQ. CDR3 coding DNA: TGCGCCAGCAGCCTCCGGGACTTATCTTTGAACACTGAAGCTTTCTTT. Translated, it gives CASSLRDLSLNTEAFF.

This clone was picked up a small number of times. This rearrangement joins TRBV2 to TRBJ1-1, with D perhaps matching TRBD1 (6 bases). Germline V lookup: CDR1 SNHLY, CDR2 FYNNEI. V was pared by 6 bases and J by 4 bases, with 21 bases between. CDR3 length: 16 residues. The CDR3 region is CASRRGDNRPTTEAFF. The CDR3 DNA follows: TGTGCCAGCAGGAGGGGGGACAACCGACCTACCACTGAAGCTTTCTTT. Full variable domain (rest looked up from reference TRBV2 and TRBJ1-1): EPEVTQTPSHQVTQMGQEVILRCVPISNHLYFYWYRQILGQKVEFLVSFYNNEISEKSEIFDDQFSVERPDGSNFTLKIRSTKLEDSAMYFCASRRGDNRPTTEAFFGQGTRLTVV.

This rearrangement joins TRBV5-1 to TRBJ1-2; 12 positions match TRBD1. The CDR3 is 16 amino acids. CDR1 and CDR2 (germline): SGHRS, YFSETQ. V lost 3 bases to trimming and J lost 7 bases; unmatched junction nucleotides: 10. CDR3 amino acids: CASSSVPGQGAFGYTF. The CDR3 coding sequence is TGCGCCAGCAGCTCTGTACCGGGACAGGGGGCGTTTGGCTACACCTTC.

This chain links TRBV20-1 with TRBJ2-7; the D gene is possibly TRBD1 (6 bases). This CDR3 is 10 amino acids long. Germline V lookup: CDR1 DFQATT, CDR2 SNEGSKA (reference sequence). CDR3 bases: TGCAGCGCAGGGGATTACGAGCAGTACTTC. This gives the protein CSAGDYEQYF.

V usage is TRBV7-2 and J usage is TRBJ1-1; TRBD1 is a possible D gene (5 bases). The CDR3 totals 15 residues. Germline V gene lookup returns CDR1 SGHTA and CDR2 FQGNSA. Trimming cost V 3 bases and J 2 bases, with 13 bases left between them. The CDR3 DNA is TGTGCCAGCAGCTTTGCTCGGCAGGGAAACACTGAAGCTTTCTTT. Its protein product is CASSFARQGNTEAFF.

The rearrangement uses TRBV29-1 and TRBJ2-7, with D unclear. Germline V gene lookup returns CDR1 SQVTM and CDR2 ANQGSEA. The CDR3 extends over 13 amino acids. Trimming removed 5 bases from V and 7 bases from J, with 18 bases in between. The CDR3 loop is CSVRSQKDGEQYF. The CDR3 nucleotides read TGCAGCGTTAGGAGTCAGAAGGATGGGGAGCAGTACTTC.